Listed here are 27 T cell receptor beta chains from one sample, sequenced in a study of cytomegalovirus exposure and HLA in healthy donors. PCR used 60 Vbeta primers and 13 Jbeta primers. Using immunoSEQ multiplex PCR, the repertoire was profiled, and TCRdb retains in-frame clones only, with some absent. The sample has around 200,000 clones, over 70% seen once. The sample consisted of PBMCs. Receptors originate from a woman in her sixties in good health and CMV-seropositive.

CDR3 amino acids: CAISEGGVSGAESNQPQHF. CDR3 in DNA: TGTGCCATCAGTGAAGGGGGGGTGTCAGGGGCTGAGAGCAATCAGCCCCAGCATTTT. The chain employs TRBV10-3 and TRBJ1-5; the D gene is possibly TRBD1 (6 bases). The CDR3 has 19 amino acids. Between the trimmed V and J ends, which lost 3 bases and 1 base, there was a span of 22 bases. The germline gives CDR1 ENHRY, CDR2 SYGVKD.

The chain carries TRBV7-9 and TRBJ1-2, with D unresolved. The CDR3 contains 15 residues. The germline V gene encodes CDR1 SEHNR and CDR2 FQNEAQ (reference sequence). V lost 0 bases and J lost 3, with 11 bases in between. CDR3 nucleotide sequence: TGTGCCAGCAGCTTAGCGCAGGTGATAGACTATGGCTACACCTTC. It translates to CASSLAQVIDYGYTF. Complete variable domain (other parts from reference TRBV7-9 and TRBJ1-2): DTGVSQNPRHKITKRGQNVTFRCDPISEHNRLYWYRQTLGQGPEFLTYFQNEAQLEKSRLLSDRFSAERPKGSFSTLEIQRTEQGDSAMYLCASSLAQVIDYGYTFGSGTRLTVV.

As to this clone: Other DNA sequences in this specimen translate into the identical CDR3. The chain links TRBV11-1 to TRBJ2-1; 10 positions match TRBD2. Trimming at V came to 5 bases and at J to 2 bases, leaving 3 bases not matched to a gene. Germline V gene lookup returns CDR1 SGHAT and CDR2 FQDESV (reference sequence). The CDR3 loop spans 15 amino acids. CDR3 in DNA: TGTGCCAGCAGCCGGACTAGCGGTACCTACAATGAGCAGTTCTTC. As protein: CASSRTSGTYNEQFF.

The chain has TRBV5-4 and TRBJ2-2, with D possibly being TRBD1 (5 bases). V gave up 2 bases and J gave up 0 bases, with 11 bases separating them. Germline assignment: CDR1 SGHNT and CDR2 YYREEE (reference sequence). The CDR3 contains 16 residues. In nucleotides, the CDR3 is TGTGCCAGCAGCTTCGGGCAGGGTTCGAACACCGGGGAGCTGTTTTTT. Residues: CASSFGQGSNTGELFF.

The rearrangement uses TRBV4-2 and TRBJ2-5; 12 bases are a match to TRBD2. Germline-derived CDR1 and CDR2 are LGHNA and YNFKEQ. V lost 0 bases, J lost 5 bases, and 10 bases stayed unmatched. The CDR3 is made up of 18 amino acids. CDR3 protein: CASSQDPPSGRGQETQYF. CDR3 nucleotide sequence: TGTGCCAGCAGCCAAGATCCTCCTAGCGGGAGGGGGCAGGAGACCCAGTACTTC.

This sequence joins TRBV18 and TRBJ1-4; D possibly corresponds to TRBD1 (5 bases). Trimming stripped 3 bases from V and 4 bases from J, with 15 bases between. This CDR3 is built from 16 residues. Per germline, CDR1 KGHSH and CDR2 LQKENI. CDR3 sequence (DNA): TGTGCCAGCTCACCGTACTTGGGCAGGGATAATGAAAAACTGTTTTTT. This codes for CASSPYLGRDNEKLFF. The full variable domain, its missing parts supplied by reference TRBV18 and TRBJ1-4, is NAGVMQNPRHLVRRRGQEARLRCSPMKGHSHVYWYRQLPEEGLKFMVYLQKENIIDESGMPKERFSAEFPKEGPSILRIQQVVRGDSAAYFCASSPYLGRDNEKLFFGSGTQLSVL.

This clone was found once. The chain joins TRBV7-9 to TRBJ2-7, with D possibly matching TRBD1 (5 bases). This CDR3 is built from 13 residues. The ends were cut back, 2 bases at V and 6 bases at J, with 11 bases in the middle. CDR1 is SEHNR, CDR2 FQNEAQ, per germline (reference sequence). The CDR3 region has the DNA TGTGCCAGCAGCTTAAAGGGGCTCGGCGAGCAGTACTTC. Amino acids: CASSLKGLGEQYF.

The V gene is TRBV6-6, the J gene TRBJ1-6, with TRBD1 matching 7 bases. V trimming: 7 bases; J trimming: 9 bases; junction bases outside the gene matches: 15. Germline V gene lookup returns CDR1 MNHNY and CDR2 SVGAGI (reference sequence). CDR3 length: 16 residues. The CDR3 reads CASTNGERGLGSPLHF. CDR3 sequence (DNA): TGTGCCAGCACTAATGGCGAAAGGGGGCTGGGTTCACCCCTCCACTTT.

The chain uses TRBV9 and TRBJ1-3; the D gene is possibly TRBD1 (6 bases). The length of the CDR3 is 16 residues. The V and J ends lost 0 bases and 1 base respectively, with 11 bases between them. In germline, CDR1 is SGDLS, CDR2 YYNGEE. CDR3 residues: CASSVAQGESGNTIYF. CDR3 DNA: TGTGCCAGCAGCGTAGCACAGGGAGAATCTGGAAACACCATATATTTT.

The gene calls are TRBV5-1 and TRBJ1-4; D not resolved. This CDR3 has 17 residues. CDR1 is SGHRS and CDR2 is YFSETQ in the germline V gene. Trimming stripped 2 bases from V and 5 bases from J, with 19 bases between. CDR3 region: CASSLSSGSGGNEKLFF. As DNA, the CDR3 is TGCGCCAGCAGCTTATCAAGTGGTTCAGGAGGGAATGAAAAACTGTTTTTT. Supplemented by reference TRBV5-1 and TRBJ1-4, the full variable domain reads KAGVTQTPRYLIKTRGQQVTLSCSPISGHRSVSWYQQTPGQGLQFLFEYFSETQRNKGNFPGRFSGRQFSNSRSEMNVSTLELGDSALYLCASSLSSGSGGNEKLFFGSGTQLSVL.

The chain recombines TRBV19 with TRBJ1-4; 8 bases match TRBD1. Germline V CDR1 and CDR2: LNHDA, SQIVND (reference sequence). The CDR3 is made up of 11 amino acids. With V trimmed by 5 bases and J by 13 bases, 3 bases remained unmatched. The CDR3 spells CASSVDRGLFF. CDR3 in DNA: TGTGCCAGTAGTGTCGACAGGGGACTGTTTTTT.

The genes are TRBV6-5 and TRBJ2-5; 9 positions match TRBD2. The DNA end favors TRBJ2-7, so the J call may be wrong. The CDR3 has 15 residues. Germline CDR1 MNHEY, CDR2 SVGAGI. The CDR3 DNA sequence: TGTGCCAGCAGCTCTCCTAATAGCGGGAGCGACGAGCAGTACTTC. Amino acid sequence: CASSSPNSGSDEQYF.

CDR3 sequence (DNA): TGTGCCAGCAGCTTGGGCGGGACGGCCCCGGAAAAACTGTTTTTT. Encoded protein: CASSLGGTAPEKLFF. The genes are TRBV5-5 and TRBJ1-4; TRBD1 might be the D (5 bases). Trimming removed 0 bases from V and 8 bases from J, with 14 bases in between. The CDR3 totals 15 residues. CDR1 is SGHKS and CDR2 is YYEKEE in the germline V gene (reference sequence).

The chain has TRBV28 and TRBJ2-3, with 7 bases matching TRBD1. Losses at the gene ends were 7 bases for V and 2 bases for J; bases not matched to a gene: 6. CDR1 is MDHEN, CDR2 SYDVKM, per germline. The CDR3 consists of 14 residues. The CDR3 reads CASTSGQITDTQYF. CDR3 DNA sequence: TGTGCCAGCACCTCGGGACAGATCACAGATACGCAGTATTTT.

V and J are TRBV5-4 and TRBJ2-5; D might be TRBD1 (6 bases). The J call may be mistaken, given a closer DNA end match to TRBJ2-7. In germline, CDR1 is SGHNT, CDR2 YYREEE (reference sequence). CDR3 size: 15 residues. Written as DNA, the CDR3 is TGTGCCAGCAGTAATCAGAGGGGACAATTGGACGAGCAGTACTTC. As protein: CASSNQRGQLDEQYF.

The table lists this clone with a few counts. The rearrangement uses TRBV7-2 and TRBJ1-5, with D possibly being TRBD1 (6 bases). The CDR3 extends over 16 amino acids. Germline lookup yields CDR1 SGHTA and CDR2 FQGNSA. Trimming stripped 1 base from V and 1 base from J, with 11 bases between. The CDR3 loop is CASSLGGGRSNQPQHF. The CDR3 DNA is TGTGCCAGCAGCTTAGGGGGGGGCCGGAGCAATCAGCCCCAGCATTTT.

V usage is TRBV29-1 and J usage is TRBJ2-5; possible D gene TRBD2, 6 bases. Germline CDR1 SQVTM, CDR2 ANQGSEA. This CDR3 comprises 15 residues. The germline V and J ends were trimmed by 5 bases and 5 bases, with 21 bases remaining between them. The CDR3 region has the DNA TGCAGCGTTAAGGGACTGGGACGGGGGTTGGAGACCCAGTACTTC. Translated, it gives CSVKGLGRGLETQYF.

The sample holds a few counts of this clone. Mismatch with germline at one junction end may stem from a read error. The chain is built from TRBV11-2 and TRBJ2-6; D might be TRBD1 (5 bases). CDR3 length: 19 residues. The germline gives CDR1 SGHAT, CDR2 FQNNGV. CDR3 nucleotides: TGTGCCAGCAGCCCCGTTTTCCAGACCGCGTACTCTGGGGCCAACGGCCTGACTTTC. It yields the protein CASSPVFQTAYSGANGLTF.

The chain is built from TRBV19 and TRBJ2-5; D may be TRBD1 (6 bases). Germline CDR1 LNHDA, CDR2 SQIVND (reference sequence). There are 17 residues in the CDR3. Deletions cut 5 bases from V and 3 bases from J, with 22 bases between. The CDR3 here is CASSPARSLGQKETQYF. The CDR3 DNA sequence: TGTGCCAGTAGTCCAGCCCGATCCTTAGGACAGAAAGAGACCCAGTACTTC.

The J gene is TRBJ2-1, the V gene TRBV5-1; a weak D match, TRBD2 (5 bases). CDR1 and CDR2 (germline): SGHRS, YFSETQ. V lost 4 bases, J lost 10 bases, and 15 bases lay in between. This CDR3 has 13 amino acids. CDR3 nucleotides: TGCGCCAGCAGCGTGGGGAGCCTTCGGGAGCAGTTCTTC. This codes for CASSVGSLREQFF.

This chain joins TRBV9 and TRBJ1-1; D uncertain. The CDR3 has 14 amino acids. Germline values: CDR1 SGDLS, CDR2 YYNGEE. With 4 bases removed from V and 2 bases from J, the gap between germline ends came to 12 bases. The CDR3, as DNA: TGTGCCAGCAGCCCCACGACTTATAACACTGAAGCTTTCTTT. It encodes CASSPTTYNTEAFF.

Written as DNA, the CDR3 is TGTGCCAGCAGTGAAACCTTTACAGGGGCTGGGGCCAACGTCCTGACTTTC. Its translation: CASSETFTGAGANVLTF. The rearrangement joins TRBV2 to TRBJ2-6, with TRBD1 matching over 7 bases. V lost 2 bases and J lost 2; bases outside the gene matches: 6. The CDR3 runs 17 residues. Germline V gene data show CDR1 as SNHLY and CDR2 as FYNNEI.

This clone was recorded a few times. Here the CDR3 DNA reads TGTGCCAGCAGCTTGTTCGGGAGCGATGAAAAACTGTTTTTT. It translates to CASSLFGSDEKLFF. V and J are TRBV5-6 and TRBJ1-4; D remains unclear. CDR1 is SGHDT, CDR2 YYEEEE, per germline. Trimming removed 1 base from V and 6 bases from J, with 10 bases in between. The CDR3 covers 14 residues.

This rearrangement joins TRBV30 to TRBJ2-1; D is possibly TRBD2 (6 bases). Germline assignment: CDR1 GTSNPN and CDR2 SVGIG (reference sequence). V was shortened by 0 bases and J by 0 bases, with 18 bases between the two germline ends. This CDR3 contains 18 residues. CDR3 sequence reads: CAWSVKAGRISSYNEQFF. In nucleotides, the CDR3 is TGTGCCTGGAGTGTTAAGGCGGGGCGGATAAGCTCCTACAATGAGCAGTTCTTC.

The chain combines TRBV30 with TRBJ1-1, with D hard to call. With 5 bases removed from V and 5 bases from J, the gap between germline ends came to 9 bases. The CDR3 has 11 amino acids. Per germline, CDR1 GTSNPN and CDR2 SVGIG (reference sequence). As DNA, the CDR3 is TGTGCCTGGTCGTTGAGGACTGAAGCTTTCTTT. Translating it yields CAWSLRTEAFF. The full variable domain, in which reference TRBV30 and TRBJ1-1 provide the parts outside the CDR3, is SQTIHQWPATLVQPVGSPLSLECTVEGTSNPNLYWYRQAAGRGLQLLFYSVGIGQISSEVPQNLSASRPQDRQFILSSKKLLLSDSGFYLCAWSLRTEAFFGQGTRLTVV.

V usage is TRBV19 and J usage is TRBJ2-7; tentative D call: TRBD1 (6 bases). Germline CDR1 reads LNHDA; CDR2 reads SQIVND (reference sequence). V dropped 5 bases and J dropped 6 bases, with 11 bases sitting between them. This CDR3 contains 12 residues. CDR3 coding DNA: TGTGCCAGTAGTGTAACAGGGTCCGAGCAGTACTTC. Translated: CASSVTGSEQYF. Complete variable domain (other parts from reference TRBV19 and TRBJ2-7): DGGITQSPKYLFRKEGQNVTLSCEQNLNHDAMYWYRQDPGQGLRLIYYSQIVNDFQKGDIAEGYSVSREKKESFPLTVTSAQKNPTAFYLCASSVTGSEQYFGPGTRLTVT.

V gene TRBV18 combines with J gene TRBJ1-2; 8 bases match TRBD1. Germline V gives CDR1 KGHSH, CDR2 LQKENI. V gave up 6 bases and J gave up 6 bases; unmatched junction bases: 9. The CDR3 sequence is 14 residues long. The CDR3 DNA follows: TGTGCCAGCTCCGTGGCGGGGACAGGAGATGGCTACACCTTC. This codes for CASSVAGTGDGYTF.